This TCR beta chain is drawn from a study of shared clonotypes between healthy human individuals. Looking at the study overall: The plates for each donor numbered three CD4 naive, three CD4 memory, two CD8 naive and one CD8 memory.

The CDR3 is 14 residues long. Germline CDR1 GTSNPN, CDR2 SVGIG (reference sequence). Assay used: immunoSEQ multiplex PCR; TCRdb lists only in-frame clones, some missing. The table has 500,000 or so clones, roughly 95% seen once. This TCR was recovered from a woman in her twenties or thirties in good health. The chain recombines TRBV30 with TRBJ2-5, with TRBD1 identical over 10 bases. TRBJ2-7 explains the end of the DNA better; the J call may be wrong. Sequencing was performed on naive CD4+ T cells sorted from blood. Documented subset: CD45RA+ positively selected. The CDR3 here is CAWRTGTGVHEQYF. CDR3 DNA sequence: TGTGCCTGGAGGACCGGGACAGGGGTCCACGAGCAGTACTTC.